This T cell receptor (beta chain) was sequenced during a study of blood T cells in healthy people across ages. General observations from the study: Diversity of TCR beta correlated strongly with naive T cell percentage.

Primers used in a second PCR of about 7 to 12 cycles were a sample-barcoded 5' primer and a J-beta primer mix. TCRdb re-called the 5' RACE reads with MiXCR, one entry per CDR3 protein. The sample lists 800,000 to 950,000 distinct CDR3 sequences, under 50% occurring once. About this clonotype: The target antigen is unknown.

The clonotype originates from a man aged 25-40 years in good health. The sequencing input was blood.

The CDR3 loop reads CASSSSTRDTGTEAFF. In nucleotides, the CDR3 is TGTGCCAGCAGCTCATCTACCAGGGACACGGGCACTGAAGCTTTCTTT. The V call is TRBV7-9, the J call TRBJ1-1; weak D call: TRBD1 (6 bases). Trimming left V 4 bases short and J 4 bases short, with 19 bases between. The CDR3 totals 16 residues. Germline CDR1 reads SEHNR; CDR2 reads FQNEAQ (reference sequence). Complete variable domain (other parts from reference TRBV7-9 and TRBJ1-1): DTGVSQNPRHKITKRGQNVTFRCDPISEHNRLYWYRQTLGQGPEFLTYFQNEAQLEKSRLLSDRFSAERPKGSFSTLEIQRTEQGDSAMYLCASSSSTRDTGTEAFFGQGTRLTVV.